A single sample is the source of the 11 T cell receptor beta chains below, sequenced in a study of blood T cells in healthy people across ages. Through a sample-barcoded 5' primer and a J-beta primer mix, a second PCR was run for 7 to 11 cycles. One entry per CDR3 protein, called by TCRdb with MiXCR from the 5' RACE reads. The table shows around 1,000,000 distinct CDR3 sequences, with 35% to 45% occurring only once. Sequences were obtained from blood. The receptor source for this set is a man aged 18 to 35 in good health.

The chain is built from TRBV12-3 or TRBV12-4 and TRBJ1-1; no clear D gene. The CDR3 sequence is 15 residues long. Trimming cost V 4 bases and J 6 bases, with 18 bases left between them. This CDR3 is CASSSTAPRAAEAFF. The DNA for the CDR3 is TGTGCCAGCAGTTCCACGGCGCCAAGGGCCGCTGAAGCTTTCTTT.

V usage is TRBV7-2 and J usage is TRBJ2-3; 8 bases are shared with TRBD1. With 2 bases clipped from V and 2 bases from J, the junction kept 6 bases outside the gene matches. The CDR3 has 16 residues. Germline V gene lookup returns CDR1 SGHTA and CDR2 FQGNSA. CDR3 region: CASSLTRTGTTDTQYF. The CDR3 DNA sequence: TGTGCCAGCAGCTTAACACGGACAGGGACCACAGATACGCAGTATTTT.

This chain joins TRBV3-1 and TRBJ2-1, with 7 bases matching TRBD2. The CDR3 spans 17 residues. The germline V gene has CDR1 LGHDT and CDR2 YNNKEL (reference sequence). Trimming took 1 base from V and 4 from J; bases not matched to a gene: 10. CDR3 in amino acids: CASSQGASGVNYNEQFF. The CDR3, as DNA: TGTGCCAGCAGCCAAGGGGCTAGCGGCGTCAATTACAATGAGCAGTTCTTC.

This chain links TRBV27 with TRBJ1-2; D not resolved. Germline assignment: CDR1 MNHEY and CDR2 SMNVEV (reference sequence). The CDR3 loop spans 13 amino acids. V lost 4 bases, J lost 3 bases, and 9 bases lay in between. The CDR3 protein is CASSSRWYYGYTF. The CDR3 coding sequence is TGTGCCAGCAGTTCACGGTGGTACTATGGCTACACCTTC.

This clonotype was seen repeatedly, ten times or more. The chain uses TRBV10-3 and TRBJ2-1; the D gene is possibly TRBD2 (6 bases). The length of the CDR3 is 16 residues. Trimming removed 0 bases at V and 4 bases at J, with 13 bases between. CDR1 and CDR2 (germline): ENHRY, SYGVKD. The CDR3 region is CAISESMAGSYNEQFF. For the CDR3, the DNA is TGTGCCATCAGTGAGTCGATGGCGGGGTCATACAATGAGCAGTTCTTC.

The chain joins TRBV2 to TRBJ2-5; 10 positions agree with TRBD1. Germline V lookup: CDR1 SNHLY, CDR2 FYNNEI. This CDR3 is 15 amino acids long. V lost 1 base and J lost 11; bases outside the gene matches: 10. In nucleotides, the CDR3 is TGTGCCAGCAGTGAAGGGGGACAGGGGTTAGGTGAGCAGTACTTC. Translated: CASSEGGQGLGEQYF.

V and J are TRBV3-1 and TRBJ1-2; D uncertain. The CDR3 spans 11 residues. V lost 1 base, J lost 13 bases, and 10 bases lay in between. Germline CDR1 is LGHDT and CDR2 is YNNKEL (reference sequence). CDR3 region: CASSQGTTSTF. The CDR3 nucleotides read TGTGCCAGCAGCCAAGGGACTACTAGCACCTTC. Full variable domain (remainder filled in from reference TRBV3-1 and TRBJ1-2): DTAVSQTPKYLVTQMGNDKSIKCEQNLGHDTMYWYKQDSKKFLKIMFSYNNKELIINETVPNRFSPKSPDKAHLNLHINSLELGDSAVYFCASSQGTTSTFGSGTRLTVV.

Only a few counts were recorded for this clonotype. The chain is built from TRBV29-1 and TRBJ1-2; TRBD1 might be the D (6 bases). V lost 7 bases and J lost 2, with 11 bases in between. In germline, CDR1 is SQVTM, CDR2 ANQGSEA. This CDR3 has 12 residues. DNA of the CDR3: TGCAGCGAAGGACAGAGCAACTATGGCTACACCTTC. This sequence encodes CSEGQSNYGYTF.

This clonotype was seen a few times. The rearrangement links TRBV20-1 to TRBJ2-4; 9 nucleotides line up with TRBD2. TRBJ2-7 matches the DNA end more closely, so the J call is doubtful. Germline lookup yields CDR1 DFQATT and CDR2 SNEGSKA (reference sequence). The CDR3 has 14 residues. The CDR3 DNA reads TGCAGTGCGGGAGCGGGGGGCCGCAACTACGAGCAGTACTTC. It codes for CSAGAGGRNYEQYF.

The chain joins TRBV4-2 to TRBJ2-1; 7 nucleotides match TRBD2. Per germline, CDR1 LGHNA and CDR2 YNFKEQ. This CDR3 comprises 15 residues. After removal of 1 base from V and 4 bases from J, the junction contained 4 bases not matched to a gene. This CDR3 reads CASSQVGGGYNEQFF. CDR3 DNA: TGTGCCAGCAGCCAAGTGGGGGGGGGTTACAATGAGCAGTTCTTC.

This clonotype was seen a few times. The chain combines TRBV20-1 with TRBJ2-1; unclear D gene. The CDR3 is made up of 16 amino acids. Germline V gene lookup returns CDR1 DFQATT and CDR2 SNEGSKA (reference sequence). Trimming removed 0 bases from V and 2 bases from J, with 14 bases in between. The CDR3, as DNA: TGCAGTGCTAGAGATCTGGAGACGGCAACCTACAATGAGCAGTTCTTC. This translates into CSARDLETATYNEQFF.